The 28 T cell receptor beta chains below all came from one sample that was sequenced in a study of T cell responses to AZD1222 COVID-19 vaccine. Measured with immunoSEQ multiplex PCR; TCRdb has only the in-frame clones, and not every one. The profile covers about 150,000 clones, with approximately 91% appearing a single time and just under 2% taken by the ten largest. The sequencing here drew on peripheral blood, taken 28 days after the second AZD1222 dose. The receptors shown here come from an adult who received the AZD1222 COVID-19 vaccine.

The rearrangement links TRBV7-8 to TRBJ1-2; no clear D gene. V lost 4 bases and J 6 bases, leaving 21 bases between the germline ends. The CDR3 spans 16 residues. Germline loops: CDR1 SGHVS, CDR2 FQNEAQ. CDR3 DNA sequence: TGTGCCAGCAGCTCATCCGAGGTACAGCGAGCTCATGGCTACACCTTC. Its protein product is CASSSSEVQRAHGYTF.

The rearrangement links TRBV3-1 (or the pseudogene TRBV3-2) to TRBJ1-3; the D gene is possibly TRBD1 (5 bases). The CDR3 consists of 15 residues. Per the germline V gene, CDR1 is LGHDT and CDR2 is YNNKEL (reference sequence). V lost 5 bases, J lost 0 bases, and 11 bases lay in between. The CDR3 spells CASSGWGISGNTIYF. As DNA, the CDR3 is TGTGCCAGCAGCGGCTGGGGGATCTCTGGAAACACCATATATTTT.

The chain employs TRBV10-1 and TRBJ1-3; D remains ambiguous. The CDR3 spans 10 residues. V was trimmed by 8 bases and J by 3 bases, leaving 2 bases between them. Germline CDR1 is WNHNN and CDR2 is SYGVQD (reference sequence). CDR3 sequence reads: CASLGNTIYF. The CDR3 bases are TGCGCCAGCCTTGGAAACACCATATATTTT.

The rearrangement joins TRBV11-3 to TRBJ2-1; D perhaps matches TRBD1 (7 bases). CDR3 size: 14 residues. Between the trimmed V and J ends, which lost 8 bases and 8 bases, there was a span of 19 bases. The germline V gene has CDR1 SGHNT and CDR2 YENEEA. The CDR3 DNA is TGTGCCAGCGGGCATAGCGGTCAGGGGGATGAGCAGTTCTTC. Its translation is CASGHSGQGDEQFF.

This chain connects TRBV2 to TRBJ2-1; TRBD2 matches at 12 bases. Germline lookup yields CDR1 SNHLY and CDR2 FYNNEI. The CDR3 has 15 amino acids. V was pared by 5 bases and J by 7 bases, with 6 bases of the junction left unmatched. This CDR3 is CASSRGLAGINEQFF. CDR3 bases: TGTGCCAGCAGTAGAGGACTAGCGGGAATTAATGAGCAGTTCTTC.

The chain joins TRBV6-5 to TRBJ2-1; D perhaps matches TRBD2 (5 bases). This CDR3 has 14 residues. V lost 6 bases and J 7 bases, leaving 16 bases between the germline ends. The germline gives CDR1 MNHEY, CDR2 SVGAGI. The CDR3 loop is CASRYDPSGNEQFF. CDR3 in DNA: TGTGCCAGCAGGTATGACCCCTCGGGGAATGAGCAGTTCTTC.

The rearrangement uses TRBV7-6 and TRBJ1-1, with D possibly TRBD1 on 6 matching bases. CDR1 is SGHVS, CDR2 FNYEAQ, per germline. Trimming pared 5 bases from V and 1 base from J, leaving 14 bases between. The CDR3 loop spans 15 amino acids. CDR3 sequence: CASSPQQGGNTEAFF. Written as DNA, the CDR3 is TGTGCCAGCAGCCCACAACAGGGAGGGAACACTGAAGCTTTCTTT.

The J gene is TRBJ1-6, the V gene TRBV10-2; TRBD1 aligns across 9 bases. The V segment lost 9 bases and the J segment 7 bases; nucleotides outside the gene matches: 10. Germline loops: CDR1 WSHSY, CDR2 SAAADI. The CDR3 sequence is 15 residues long. The CDR3 here is CASREAGQGNSPLHF. The CDR3 region has the DNA TGCGCCAGTAGAGAAGCCGGACAGGGGAATTCACCCCTCCACTTT.

The V call is TRBV5-1, the J call TRBJ2-5; unclear D gene. CDR3 length: 13 residues. Germline lookup yields CDR1 SGHRS and CDR2 YFSETQ. V was cut by 1 base and J by 5 bases, with 9 bases left in between. The CDR3 DNA sequence: TGCGCCAGCAGCTTGACATCCTGGGAGACCCAGTACTTC. As protein: CASSLTSWETQYF.

The chain has TRBV18 and TRBJ2-5; D is undetermined. The CDR3 runs to 13 residues. CDR1 and CDR2 (germline): KGHSH, LQKENI. Trimming shortened V by 1 base and J by 5 bases, and 8 bases separated the two germline ends. CDR3: CASSPRLTETQYF. Here the CDR3 DNA reads TGTGCCAGCTCACCACGCCTGACGGAGACCCAGTACTTC.

The V call is TRBV3-1 (or the pseudogene TRBV3-2), the J call TRBJ2-1, with unresolved D. Germline CDR1 reads LGHDT; CDR2 reads YNNKEL (reference sequence). The CDR3 is made up of 12 amino acids. V lost 1 base to trimming and J lost 9 bases, with 7 bases between them. The CDR3 DNA sequence: TGTGCCAGCAGCCAAGTCGTCGGTGAGCAGTTCTTC. The encoded protein is CASSQVVGEQFF.

The rearrangement uses TRBV6-5 and TRBJ2-7; no definite D call. V was trimmed by 3 bases and J by 3 bases, leaving 18 bases between them. Germline-derived CDR1 and CDR2 are MNHEY and SVGAGI. The CDR3 length is 16 residues. The CDR3 is CASSYGPLPALYEQYF. CDR3 DNA: TGTGCCAGCAGTTATGGGCCTCTCCCAGCCCTCTACGAGCAGTACTTC.

The CDR3 loop is CASSGTGRTQYF. CDR3 nucleotides: TGTGCCAGCAGTGGGACGGGGAGGACCCAGTACTTC. The chain carries TRBV2 and TRBJ2-5; D is perhaps TRBD2 (5 bases). Germline-derived CDR1 and CDR2 are SNHLY and FYNNEI. Trimming stripped 4 bases from V and 7 bases from J, with 10 bases between. The CDR3 has 12 residues.

The rearrangement links TRBV12-3 or TRBV12-4 to TRBJ1-2; TRBD1 matches at 7 bases. This CDR3 contains 12 residues. The V segment lost 6 bases and the J segment 3 bases; nucleotides outside the gene matches: 1. CDR3 nucleotides: TGTGCCAGCAGCAGGGGGGACTATGGCTACACCTTC. Amino acid sequence: CASSRGDYGYTF.

The chain has TRBV2 and TRBJ2-2; 8 positions agree with TRBD2. The J segment lost 0 bases and the V segment lost 7 bases, leaving 13 bases of the junction unmatched. CDR3 size: 18 residues. The germline CDR1 and CDR2 sequences are SNHLY and FYNNEI. CDR3 bases: TGTGCCAGCACCACCGGGACTAGGGACTTCTCGAACACCGGGGAGCTGTTTTTT. Its protein product is CASTTGTRDFSNTGELFF.

This chain connects TRBV21-1 to TRBJ2-3; TRBD2, the table's D call, was not compared with the DNA. TRBV21-1 is annotated as a pseudogene. The CDR3 totals 19 residues. The CDR3 region is CASSKSELAGVLGTDTQYF. DNA for the CDR3: TGTGCCAGCAGCAAGTCAGAACTAGCGGGAGTTCTCGGCACAGATACGCAGTATTTT.

The chain combines TRBV7-2 with TRBJ1-5, with D possibly matching TRBD1 (5 bases). The germline gives CDR1 SGHTA, CDR2 FQGNSA. V lost 5 bases, J lost 9 bases, and 20 bases lay in between. This CDR3 spans 15 amino acids. CDR3 sequence (DNA): TGTGCCAGCAGCGTTACCGGGACGAGTTTGATGCCCCAGCATTTT. Translation gives CASSVTGTSLMPQHF.

The chain employs TRBV4-1 and TRBJ1-4; D ambiguous. Deletions cut 0 bases from V and 16 bases from J, with 9 bases between. This CDR3 has 11 residues. The germline CDR1 and CDR2 sequences are MGHRA and YSYEKL. CDR3 in DNA: TGCGCCAGCAGCCAAGATTCGGCTCAGTTTTTT. Protein: CASSQDSAQFF.

The rearrangement uses TRBV27 and TRBJ1-1; D remains ambiguous. The CDR3 totals 12 residues. Germline V gene sequence: CDR1 MNHEY, CDR2 SMNVEV (reference sequence). V was shortened by 2 bases and J by 0 bases, with 1 base between the two germline ends. This CDR3 is CASSLLNTEAFF. DNA for the CDR3: TGTGCCAGCAGTTTACTGAACACTGAAGCTTTCTTT.

The chain carries TRBV18 and TRBJ1-3; D might be TRBD1 (6 bases). V shed 8 bases and J shed 0 bases, with 17 bases lying between them. The CDR3 totals 16 residues. Germline CDR1 KGHSH, CDR2 LQKENI. In DNA form, the CDR3 reads TGTGCCAGCCGCCGACTACAGGGAGGCTCTGGAAACACCATATATTTT. This codes for CASRRLQGGSGNTIYF.

This clone has just a few counts. The chain carries TRBV19 and TRBJ1-2; 9 bases are a match to TRBD1. This CDR3 is built from 16 residues. Trimming took 3 bases from V and 4 from J; bases not matched to a gene: 9. CDR1 LNHDA and CDR2 SQIVND come from the germline V gene (reference sequence). As DNA, the CDR3 is TGTGCCAGTAGTATTCGGGGACAGGGAGTAACCTATGGCTACACCTTC. As protein: CASSIRGQGVTYGYTF.

V gene TRBV30 combines with J gene TRBJ1-5; 8 bases line up with TRBD1. The trim removed 2 bases at V and 4 bases at J, leaving 7 bases unmatched. The CDR3 spans 15 residues. CDR1 is GTSNPN and CDR2 is SVGIG in the germline V gene (reference sequence). CDR3 loop: CAWSPQGAGNQPQHF. Written as DNA, the CDR3 is TGTGCCTGGAGTCCGCAGGGGGCTGGGAATCAGCCCCAGCATTTT.

This rearrangement joins TRBV18 to TRBJ1-4, with D possibly matching TRBD1 (6 bases). The germline CDR1 and CDR2 sequences are KGHSH and LQKENI. The CDR3 loop spans 15 amino acids. V lost 3 bases to trimming and J lost 0 bases, with 8 bases between them. Here the CDR3 reads CASSPRTATNEKLFF. The CDR3 nucleotides are TGTGCCAGCTCACCTCGGACAGCAACTAATGAAAAACTGTTTTTT.

V usage is TRBV6-5 and J usage is TRBJ1-2; D perhaps matches TRBD1 (6 bases). Trimming left V 8 bases short and J 4 bases short, with 20 bases between. The CDR3 consists of 15 residues. CDR1 and CDR2 from the germline V gene are MNHEY and SVGAGI. Here the CDR3 DNA reads TGTGCCAGCCAAAAGCCCGGCAGGGGTGGCTATGGCTACACCTTC. It yields the protein CASQKPGRGGYGYTF.

The chain has TRBV5-1 and TRBJ1-3; no reliable D call. The V end was cut by 4 bases, the J end by 0 bases, with 11 bases between. Germline loops: CDR1 SGHRS, CDR2 YFSETQ. There are 15 residues in the CDR3. The chain's CDR3 is CASSPPFPSGNTIYF. The CDR3 coding sequence is TGCGCCAGCAGCCCTCCTTTCCCCTCTGGAAACACCATATATTTT.

J is TRBJ2-2 and V is TRBV12-5, with D possibly TRBD2 on 6 matching bases. The germline V and J ends were trimmed by 5 bases and 6 bases, with 19 bases remaining between them. The CDR3 has 16 residues. From germline, CDR1 is LGHNT and CDR2 FRNRAP. The CDR3 DNA sequence: TGTGCTAGTGGTCCACCGATAGCGGTGGGGCCCGGGGAGCTGTTTTTT. Its translation is CASGPPIAVGPGELFF.

In this sample, this clone turned up a few times. The chain is built from TRBV2 and TRBJ1-1; D may be TRBD1 (5 bases). Germline lookup yields CDR1 SNHLY and CDR2 FYNNEI. This CDR3 is built from 16 residues. The germline V and J ends were trimmed by 4 bases and 0 bases, with 15 bases remaining between them. The CDR3 DNA reads as TGTGCCAGCAGTGTTCGTGAGGGGCGACTGAACACTGAAGCTTTCTTT. Translation: CASSVREGRLNTEAFF.

This chain links TRBV7-9 with TRBJ1-4; D remains ambiguous. CDR1 SEHNR and CDR2 FQNEAQ come from the germline V gene (reference sequence). Trimming took 1 base from V and 10 from J, leaving 10 bases between them. The CDR3 spans 13 residues. CDR3 nucleotides: TGTGCCAGCAGCTTAGATAGGCCTATAAAACTGTTTTTT. This codes for CASSLDRPIKLFF.